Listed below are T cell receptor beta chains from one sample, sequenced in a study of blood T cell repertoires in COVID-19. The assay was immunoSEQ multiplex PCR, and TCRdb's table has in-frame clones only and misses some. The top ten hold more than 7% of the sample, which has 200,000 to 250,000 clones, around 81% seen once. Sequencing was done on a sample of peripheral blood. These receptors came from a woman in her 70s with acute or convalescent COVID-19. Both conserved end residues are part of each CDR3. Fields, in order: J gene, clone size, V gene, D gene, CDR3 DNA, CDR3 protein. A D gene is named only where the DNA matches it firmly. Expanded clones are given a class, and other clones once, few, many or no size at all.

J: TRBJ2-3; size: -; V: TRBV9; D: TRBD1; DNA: TGTGCCAGCAGCGGTGGACAGGTCTCTAGCACAGATACGCAGTATTTT; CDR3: CASSGGQVSSTDTQYF
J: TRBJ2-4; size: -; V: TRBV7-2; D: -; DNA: TGTGCCAGCAGCTTGAACGGCAAAAACATTCAGTACTTC; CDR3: CASSLNGKNIQYF
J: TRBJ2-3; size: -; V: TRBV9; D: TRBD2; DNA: TGTGCCAGCAGCCCCCTAGCGGGGGCGGGCACAGATACGCAGTATTTT; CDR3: CASSPLAGAGTDTQYF
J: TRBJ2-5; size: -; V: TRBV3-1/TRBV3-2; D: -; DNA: TGTGCCAGCAGCCAAGAGAGACGCGGGGAGACCCAGTACTTC; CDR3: CASSQERRGETQYF
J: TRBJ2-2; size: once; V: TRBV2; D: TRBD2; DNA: TGTGCCAGCAACCGGGGGGGTAAGACCGGGGAGCTGTTTTTT; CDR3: CASNRGGKTGELFF
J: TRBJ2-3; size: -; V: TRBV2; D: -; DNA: TGTGCCAGCACATCCAGCGGGTTGACATACTCCACAGATACGCAGTATTTT; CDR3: CASTSSGLTYSTDTQYF
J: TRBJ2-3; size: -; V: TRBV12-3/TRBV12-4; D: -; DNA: TGTGCCAGCATGCGGGGAGGTACAGATACGCAGTATTTT; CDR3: CASMRGGTDTQYF
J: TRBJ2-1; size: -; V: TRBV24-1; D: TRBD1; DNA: TGTGCCACCAGTGACACCGGGACAGGGGGCTACAATGAGCAGTTCTTC; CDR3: CATSDTGTGGYNEQFF
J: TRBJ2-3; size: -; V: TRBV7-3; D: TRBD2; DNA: TGTGCCAGCAGCCCCAGCGGGGGGGAAGATACGCAGTATTTT; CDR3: CASSPSGGEDTQYF
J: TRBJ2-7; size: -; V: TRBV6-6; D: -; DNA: TGTGCCAGCACCCCCGCCGGGTCTACCTACGAGCAGTACTTC; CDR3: CASTPAGSTYEQYF
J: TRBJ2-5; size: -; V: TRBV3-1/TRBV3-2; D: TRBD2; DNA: TGTGCCAGCAGCCCCGCCACACTAGCGGGGGGGCAAAAGACCCAGTACTTC; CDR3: CASSPATLAGGQKTQYF
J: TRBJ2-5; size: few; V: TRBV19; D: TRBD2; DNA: TGTGCCAGTAGTATAGGCGGGGGACACCAAGAGACCCAGTACTTC; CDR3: CASSIGGGHQETQYF
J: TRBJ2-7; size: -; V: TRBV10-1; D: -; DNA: TGCGCCAGCAGTGAGGGGAGGGGACAAGGGGCCTACGAGCAGTACTTC; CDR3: CASSEGRGQGAYEQYF
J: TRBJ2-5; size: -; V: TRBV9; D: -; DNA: TGTGCCAGCAGCGTAGACGGGGAGGTAGAGACCCAGTACTTC; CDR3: CASSVDGEVETQYF
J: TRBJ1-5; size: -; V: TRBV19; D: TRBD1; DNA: TGTGCCAGTAGTAGAGGGGGCTCGGTGGTCACCCAGCATTTT; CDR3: CASSRGGSVVTQHF
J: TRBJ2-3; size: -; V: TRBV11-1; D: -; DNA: TGTGCCAGCAGCTTAGGACAGATAGGCACAGATACGCAGTATTTT; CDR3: CASSLGQIGTDTQYF
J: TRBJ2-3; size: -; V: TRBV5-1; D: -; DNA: TGCGCCAGCAGCTTGACACATCCTAGCACAGATACGCAGTATTTT; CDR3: CASSLTHPSTDTQYF
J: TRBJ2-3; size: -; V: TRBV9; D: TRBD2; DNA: TGTGCCAGCAGCGCCCCTTTAGCGGGGGGGGACACAGATACGCAGTATTTT; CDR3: CASSAPLAGGDTDTQYF
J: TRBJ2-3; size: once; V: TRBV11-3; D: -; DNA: TGTGCCAGCAGCCCCCGTTGTGGTCGGGACTTTACCCCAGATACGCAGTATTTT; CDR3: CASSPRCGRDFTPDTQYF
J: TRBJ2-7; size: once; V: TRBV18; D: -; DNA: TGTGCCAGCTCCCCAGCGGGTCCCTACGAGCAGTACTTC; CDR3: CASSPAGPYEQYF
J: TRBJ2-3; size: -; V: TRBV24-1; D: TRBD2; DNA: TGTGCCACCAGTGACCGGATGACTAGCGGGGGCACCCGCGATACGCAGTATTTT; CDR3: CATSDRMTSGGTRDTQYF
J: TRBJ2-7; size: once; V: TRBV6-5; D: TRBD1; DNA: TGTGCCATCCACGCCGGGACAGGTATCTACGAGCAGTACTTC; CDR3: CAIHAGTGIYEQYF
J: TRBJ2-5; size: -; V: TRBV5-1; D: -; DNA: TGCGCCAGCAGGCACGCGGGGAGGCAAGAGACCCAGTACTTC; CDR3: CASRHAGRQETQYF
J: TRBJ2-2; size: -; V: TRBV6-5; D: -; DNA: TGTGCCAGCAGTTACTCGAGGGTGATGGTCACCGGGGAGCTGTTTTTT; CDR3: CASSYSRVMVTGELFF
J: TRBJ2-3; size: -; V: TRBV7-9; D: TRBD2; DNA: TGTGCCAGCAGCGAAGAACCCGGGACTAGCGGCCGCACAGATACGCAGTATTTT; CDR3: CASSEEPGTSGRTDTQYF
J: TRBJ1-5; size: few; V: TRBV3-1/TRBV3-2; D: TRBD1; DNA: TGTGCCAGCAGCCAATTGGGACAGGATCAGCCCCAGCATTTT; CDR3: CASSQLGQDQPQHF
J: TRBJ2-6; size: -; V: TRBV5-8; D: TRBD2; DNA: TGTGCCAGCAGCTCCTGGGGGGGTCAGGCCAACGTCCTGACTTTC; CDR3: CASSSWGGQANVLTF
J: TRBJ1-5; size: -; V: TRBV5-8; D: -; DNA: TGTGCCAGCAGGGGTGGAGCGGGGAAAAGCGGTCAGCCCCAGCATTTT; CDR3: CASRGGAGKSGQPQHF
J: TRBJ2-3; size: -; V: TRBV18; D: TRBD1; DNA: TGTGCCAGCTCGTCGAACCGGGACAGGGGGAGCTATACGCAGTATTTT; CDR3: CASSSNRDRGSYTQYF
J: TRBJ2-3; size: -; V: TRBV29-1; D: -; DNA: TGCAGCGTTGAAGACCCCTCTACAGATACGCAGTATTTT; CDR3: CSVEDPSTDTQYF
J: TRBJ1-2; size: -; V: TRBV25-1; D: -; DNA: TGTGCCAGCAGTGAAGGAGGGGCAGGAGGGTATGGCTACACCTTC; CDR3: CASSEGGAGGYGYTF
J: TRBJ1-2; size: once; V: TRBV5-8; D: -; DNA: TGTGCCAGCAGCTTATACCGGTCTGGCTACACCTTC; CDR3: CASSLYRSGYTF
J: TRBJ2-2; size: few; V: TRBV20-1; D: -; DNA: TGCAGTGCTAGCCGAGCCGGGGAGCTGTTTTTT; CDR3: CSASRAGELFF
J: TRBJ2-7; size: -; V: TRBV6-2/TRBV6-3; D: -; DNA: TGTGCCAGCAGTTACGATCCTAGCTCCTACGAGCAGTACTTC; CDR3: CASSYDPSSYEQYF
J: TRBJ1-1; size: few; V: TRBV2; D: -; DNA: TGTGCCAGCGGCCCTGGACAGTCCACTGAAGCTTTCTTT; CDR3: CASGPGQSTEAFF
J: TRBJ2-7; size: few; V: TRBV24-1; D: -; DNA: TGTGCCACCAGTGAATCAGGGGACTACGAGCAGTACTTC; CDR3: CATSESGDYEQYF
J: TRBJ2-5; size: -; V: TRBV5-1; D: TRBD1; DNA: TGCGCCAGCAGCTTGGCCCGACAGGGCCAAGAGACCCAGTACTTC; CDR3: CASSLARQGQETQYF
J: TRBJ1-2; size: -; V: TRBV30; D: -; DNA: TGTGCCTGGGGCAAGGGGAATGGCTACACCTTC; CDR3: CAWGKGNGYTF
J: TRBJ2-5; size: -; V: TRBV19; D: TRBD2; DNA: TGTGCCAGTAGTACCGGACTAGCGGGCCCAACTTACGAGACCCAGTACTTC; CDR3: CASSTGLAGPTYETQYF
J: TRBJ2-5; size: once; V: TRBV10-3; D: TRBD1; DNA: TGTGCCATCAGTGCCGGGGACAGGGCTGAGACCCAGTACTTC; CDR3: CAISAGDRAETQYF
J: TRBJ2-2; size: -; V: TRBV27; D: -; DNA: TGTGCCAGCAGTTGGGGGGGCAACACCGGGGAGCTGTTTTTT; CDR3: CASSWGGNTGELFF
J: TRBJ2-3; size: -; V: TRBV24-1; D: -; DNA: TGTGCCACCAGTGGGGGGCACACAGATACGCAGTATTTT; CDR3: CATSGGHTDTQYF
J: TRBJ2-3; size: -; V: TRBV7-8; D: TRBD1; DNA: TGTGCCAGCAGCCCCCGGACAGGGGGTAGCACAGATACGCAGTATTTT; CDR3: CASSPRTGGSTDTQYF
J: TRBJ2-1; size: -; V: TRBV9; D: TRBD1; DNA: TGTGCCAGCAGCGTAGATGGGACAGGGGGCGATGAGCAGTTCTTC; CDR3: CASSVDGTGGDEQFF
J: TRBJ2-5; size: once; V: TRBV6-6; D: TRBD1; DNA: TGTGCCAGCAGTTCCCACTCGACAGGGCAAGAGACCCAGTACTTC; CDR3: CASSSHSTGQETQYF
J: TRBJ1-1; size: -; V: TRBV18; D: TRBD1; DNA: TGTGCCAGCTCACCGGGACAGGGGATGGGGAGAGCTTTCTTT; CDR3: CASSPGQGMGRAFF
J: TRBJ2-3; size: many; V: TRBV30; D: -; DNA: TGTGCCTGGGGGGGCTCAGATACGCAGTATTTT; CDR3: CAWGGSDTQYF
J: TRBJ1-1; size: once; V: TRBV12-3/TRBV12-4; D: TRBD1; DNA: TGTGCCAGCAGTTTACTAAGGGGGCGCGAAGCTTTCTTT; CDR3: CASSLLRGREAFF
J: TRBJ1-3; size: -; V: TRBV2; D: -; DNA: TGTGCCAGCAGTGAAGCTGTCAGGGCCGGGGGCACCATATATTTT; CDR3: CASSEAVRAGGTIYF
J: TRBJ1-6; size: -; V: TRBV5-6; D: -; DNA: TGTGCCAGCAGCTTGGCCCCGGGCTCCTATAATTCACCCCTCCACTTT; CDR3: CASSLAPGSYNSPLHF
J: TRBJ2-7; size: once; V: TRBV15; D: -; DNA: TGTGCCACCAGCAGAGATAACTCCTACGAGCAGTACTTC; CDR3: CATSRDNSYEQYF
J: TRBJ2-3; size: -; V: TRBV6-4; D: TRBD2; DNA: TGTGCCAGCAGTGGAGGAGCGGGGGGCACAGATACGCAGTATTTT; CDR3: CASSGGAGGTDTQYF
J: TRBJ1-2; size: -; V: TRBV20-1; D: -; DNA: TGCAGTGCTAGTGGTGGGAGGCGGGGTGGCTACACCTTC; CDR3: CSASGGRRGGYTF
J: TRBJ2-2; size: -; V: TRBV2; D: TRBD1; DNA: TGTGCCAGCAGTACCGGGACAGGGGTAGGGACCGGGGAGCTGTTTTTT; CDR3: CASSTGTGVGTGELFF
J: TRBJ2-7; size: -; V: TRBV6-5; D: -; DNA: TGTGCCAGCAGTTCGTATAGCGGCTCCTACGAGCAGTACTTC; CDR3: CASSSYSGSYEQYF
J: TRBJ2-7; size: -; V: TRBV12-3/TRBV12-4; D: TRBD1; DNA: TGTGCCAGCAGTTTTGGGGACAGGGAAGAGCAGTACTTC; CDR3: CASSFGDREEQYF
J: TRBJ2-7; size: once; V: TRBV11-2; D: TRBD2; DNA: TGTGCCAGCAGCCCCCGACTAGCGGGGGACTACGAGCAGTACTTC; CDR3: CASSPRLAGDYEQYF